This TCR beta chain was documented in a study of blood T cell repertoires in COVID-19. About the research overall: T cells, B-cell-depleted T cells, or PBMCs provided the cDNA or gDNA that served as material.

This CDR3 comprises 15 residues. CDR1 SGHKS and CDR2 YYEKEE come from the germline V gene (reference sequence). J lost 0 bases, V lost 4 bases, and 3 bases had no gene match. The protocol was immunoSEQ multiplex PCR, while the TCRdb copy is restricted to in-frame clones and leaves out a portion. The sample includes 300,000 to 350,000 clones, about 87% seen only once; the top ten take about 4.7%. The age range of participants was 18 to 89 years, with residence in 20 to 25 US areas. The source of this sequence is a man aged 25 to 40 who had recovered from COVID-19. V is TRBV5-5 and J is TRBJ1-4; 7 bases map to TRBD1. Sequencing was carried out using PBMCs or T cells enriched from blood (not recorded which). CDR3 amino acids: CASSGQGATNEKLFF. The CDR3 DNA reads TGTGCCAGCAGCGGTCAGGGGGCAACTAATGAAAAACTGTTTTTT.